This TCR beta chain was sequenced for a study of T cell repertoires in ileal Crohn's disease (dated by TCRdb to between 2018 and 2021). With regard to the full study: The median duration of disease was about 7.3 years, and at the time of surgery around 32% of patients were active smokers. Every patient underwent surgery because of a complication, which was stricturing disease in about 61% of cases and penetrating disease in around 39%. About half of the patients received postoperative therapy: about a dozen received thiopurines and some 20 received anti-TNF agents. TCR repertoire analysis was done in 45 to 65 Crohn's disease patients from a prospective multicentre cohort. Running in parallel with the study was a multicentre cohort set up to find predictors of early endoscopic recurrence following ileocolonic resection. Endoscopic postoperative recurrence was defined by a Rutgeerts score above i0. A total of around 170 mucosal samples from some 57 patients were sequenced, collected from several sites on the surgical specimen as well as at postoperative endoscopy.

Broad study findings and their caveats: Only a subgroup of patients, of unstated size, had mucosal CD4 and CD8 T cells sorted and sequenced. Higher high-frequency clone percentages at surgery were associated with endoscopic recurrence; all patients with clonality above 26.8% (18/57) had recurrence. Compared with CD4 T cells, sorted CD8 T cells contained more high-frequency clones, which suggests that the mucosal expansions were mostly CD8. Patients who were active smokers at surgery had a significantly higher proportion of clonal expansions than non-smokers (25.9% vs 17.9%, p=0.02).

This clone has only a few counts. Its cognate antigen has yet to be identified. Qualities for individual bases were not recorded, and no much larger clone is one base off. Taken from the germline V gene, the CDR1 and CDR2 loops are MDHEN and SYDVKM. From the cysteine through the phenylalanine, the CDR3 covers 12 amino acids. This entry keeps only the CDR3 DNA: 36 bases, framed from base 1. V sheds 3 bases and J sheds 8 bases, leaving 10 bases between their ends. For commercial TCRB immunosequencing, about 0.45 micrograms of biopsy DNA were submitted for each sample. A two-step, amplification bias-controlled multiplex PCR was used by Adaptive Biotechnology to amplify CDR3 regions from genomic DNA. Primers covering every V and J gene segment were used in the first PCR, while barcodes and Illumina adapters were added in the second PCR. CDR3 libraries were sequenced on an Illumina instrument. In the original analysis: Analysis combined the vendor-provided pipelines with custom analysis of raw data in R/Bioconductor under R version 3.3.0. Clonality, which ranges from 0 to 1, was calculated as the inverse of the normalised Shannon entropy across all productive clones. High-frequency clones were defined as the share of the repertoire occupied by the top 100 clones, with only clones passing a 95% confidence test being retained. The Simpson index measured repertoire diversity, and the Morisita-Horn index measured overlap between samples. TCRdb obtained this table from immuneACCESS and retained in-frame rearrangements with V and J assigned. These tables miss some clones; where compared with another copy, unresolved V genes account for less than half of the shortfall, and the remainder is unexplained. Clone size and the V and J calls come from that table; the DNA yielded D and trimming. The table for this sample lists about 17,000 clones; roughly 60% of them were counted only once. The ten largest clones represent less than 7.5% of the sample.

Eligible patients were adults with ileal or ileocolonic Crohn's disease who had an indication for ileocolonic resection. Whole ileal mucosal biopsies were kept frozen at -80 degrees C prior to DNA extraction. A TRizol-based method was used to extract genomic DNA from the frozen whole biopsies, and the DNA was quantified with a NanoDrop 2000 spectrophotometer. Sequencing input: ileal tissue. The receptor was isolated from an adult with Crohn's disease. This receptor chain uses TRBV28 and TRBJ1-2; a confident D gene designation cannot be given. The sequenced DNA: TGTGCCAGCAGTTTCGGGGATTGGGGCTACACCTTC. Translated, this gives CASSFGDWGYTF.